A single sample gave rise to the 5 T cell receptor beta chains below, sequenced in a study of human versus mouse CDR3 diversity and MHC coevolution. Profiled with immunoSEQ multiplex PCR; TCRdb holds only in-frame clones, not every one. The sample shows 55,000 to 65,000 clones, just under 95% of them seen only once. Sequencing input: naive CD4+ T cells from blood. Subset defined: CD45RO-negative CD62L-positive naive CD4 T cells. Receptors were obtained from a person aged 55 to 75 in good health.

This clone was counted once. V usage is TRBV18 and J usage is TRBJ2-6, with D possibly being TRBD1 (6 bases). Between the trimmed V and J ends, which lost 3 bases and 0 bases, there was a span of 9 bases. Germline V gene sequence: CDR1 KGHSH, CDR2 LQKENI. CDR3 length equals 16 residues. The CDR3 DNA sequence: TGTGCCAGCTCACCGGGACAACTCTCTGGGGCCAACGTCCTGACTTTC. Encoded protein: CASSPGQLSGANVLTF.

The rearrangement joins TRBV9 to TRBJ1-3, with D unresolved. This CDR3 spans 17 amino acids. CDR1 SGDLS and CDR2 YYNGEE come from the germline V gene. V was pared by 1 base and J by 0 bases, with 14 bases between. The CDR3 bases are TGTGCCAGCAGCGTAACCCCCCGGGGAGACTCTGGAAACACCATATATTTT. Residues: CASSVTPRGDSGNTIYF.

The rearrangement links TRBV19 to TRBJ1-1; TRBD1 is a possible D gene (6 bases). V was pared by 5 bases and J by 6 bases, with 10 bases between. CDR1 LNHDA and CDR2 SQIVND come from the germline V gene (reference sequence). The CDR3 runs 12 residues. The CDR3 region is CASSRGGPEAFF. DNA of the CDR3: TGTGCCAGTAGTCGGGGGGGCCCTGAAGCTTTCTTT. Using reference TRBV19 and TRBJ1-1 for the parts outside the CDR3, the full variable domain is DGGITQSPKYLFRKEGQNVTLSCEQNLNHDAMYWYRQDPGQGLRLIYYSQIVNDFQKGDIAEGYSVSREKKESFPLTVTSAQKNPTAFYLCASSRGGPEAFFGQGTRLTVV.

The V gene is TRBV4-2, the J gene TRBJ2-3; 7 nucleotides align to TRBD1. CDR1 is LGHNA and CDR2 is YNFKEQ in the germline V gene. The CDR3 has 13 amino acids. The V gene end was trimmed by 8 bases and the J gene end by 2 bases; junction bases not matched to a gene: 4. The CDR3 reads CASGGQLTDTQYF. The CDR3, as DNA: TGTGCCAGCGGGGGACAGCTCACAGATACGCAGTATTTT.

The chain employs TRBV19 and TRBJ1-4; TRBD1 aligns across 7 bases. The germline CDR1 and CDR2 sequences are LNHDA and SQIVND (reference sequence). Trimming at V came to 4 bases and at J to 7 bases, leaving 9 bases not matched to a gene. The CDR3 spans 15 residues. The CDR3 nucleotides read TGTGCCAGTAGTAGGAGGGGGACAGAAATTGAAAAACTGTTTTTT. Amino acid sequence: CASSRRGTEIEKLFF.